The source of this T cell receptor beta chain is a study of PD-L1 blockade in urothelial cancer. General study findings and limits: Better survival was forecast by a pretreatment blood TCR clonality below the median.

The CDR3 consists of 17 residues. V lost 3 bases and J lost 4; bases outside the gene matches: 11. Germline-derived CDR1 and CDR2 are KGHSH and LQKENI. What went into each PCR as a spike was synthetic TCR analog templates. This table comes from immunoSEQ multiplex PCR, and its TCRdb copy is limited to in-frame clones, with some not included. The sample has more than 90,000 clones; less than 90% are singletons. Time point in this sample: peripheral blood 6 weeks after treatment start. Locally advanced or metastatic urothelial carcinoma affected all patients. As for this clone: Its antigen is undetermined.

The rearrangement uses TRBV18 and TRBJ2-1; 8 bases are shared with TRBD2. The TCR was taken from a man aged 70-80 years with urothelial cancer. This specimen was PBMCs, taken around atezolizumab (anti-PD-L1) treatment. The CDR3 DNA reads as TGTGCCAGCTCACCGGCGATTTCTAGCGGGTCTTACAATGAGCAGTTCTTC. Its protein product is CASSPAISSGSYNEQFF.